This T cell receptor beta chain was sequenced during a study of blood T cell repertoires in COVID-19. Study-level information: Sites in the United States, Italy and Spain provided acute and convalescent COVID-19 samples. The analysed material was cDNA or gDNA that came from T cells, B-cell-depleted T cells, or PBMCs.

Authors' data handling: Quantification of nucleated cells was approximated via reference gene primer amplification. The repertoire was sequenced with immunoSEQ multiplex PCR; TCRdb's copy has only in-frame clones and lacks some. That table supplies the V and J calls and clone size; D and trimming were determined from the DNA. The sample contains 150,000 to 200,000 clones, under 80% of which appear only once. CDR1 and CDR2 from the germline V gene are SEHNR and FQNEAQ (reference sequence). This CDR3 is built from 15 residues. V lost 1 base to trimming and J lost 4 bases, with 10 bases between them. The sample was peripheral blood. The TCR originated in a woman aged 80 or over with acute or convalescent COVID-19. This chain links TRBV7-9 with TRBJ1-4; no firm D call. CDR3 in amino acids: CASSLDFGGNEKLFF. The CDR3 nucleotides are TGTGCCAGCAGCTTAGACTTCGGCGGTAATGAAAAACTGTTTTTT.